The 20 T cell receptor beta chains below all came from one sample that was sequenced in a study of OX40 agonist ivuxolimab in advanced cancers. Assay: immunoSEQ multiplex PCR; the TCRdb copy retains only in-frame clones and omits some. The sample has 58,000 or so clones, roughly nine tenths seen once; the top ten hold 11%. The sample was CD4+ or CD8+ T cells sorted from blood, taken in a trial of the OX40 agonist ivuxolimab. These receptors came from an adult with an advanced solid tumor such as melanoma, head and neck, liver or kidney cancer.

The sample holds a few counts of this clone. The chain is built from TRBV30 and TRBJ1-1, with D maybe TRBD1 (5 bases). Trimming cost V 4 bases and J 3 bases, with 9 bases left between them. CDR3 length equals 12 residues. Germline CDR1 and CDR2: GTSNPN and SVGIG (reference sequence). As DNA, the CDR3 is TGTGCCTGGAACAGGTTGGACACTGAAGCTTTCTTT. Its translation is CAWNRLDTEAFF.

V usage is TRBV29-1 and J usage is TRBJ2-5; 8 positions match TRBD2. Germline V gene sequence: CDR1 SQVTM, CDR2 ANQGSEA. The CDR3 runs 14 residues. The V and J ends lost 4 bases and 5 bases, in that order; junction bases with no gene match: 9. CDR3 DNA sequence: TGCAGCGTTGCCTACGGGGGGGCCCGGGAGACCCAGTACTTC. It yields the protein CSVAYGGARETQYF.

The CDR3 protein is CASKTANTEAFF. CDR3 in DNA: TGTGCCAGCAAGACAGCGAACACTGAAGCTTTCTTT. The chain carries TRBV6-6 and TRBJ1-1; weak D call: TRBD1 (5 bases). This CDR3 is built from 12 residues. Germline lookup yields CDR1 MNHNY and CDR2 SVGAGI (reference sequence). V was trimmed by 7 bases and J by 1 base, leaving 7 bases between them.

The chain employs TRBV20-1 and TRBJ2-5; D is unclear. Germline V gene data show CDR1 as DFQATT and CDR2 as SNEGSKA (reference sequence). CDR3 length equals 11 residues. Trimming took off 6 bases at V and 5 bases at J, with 10 bases between the two ends. CDR3 protein: CSATASETQYF. CDR3 DNA: TGCAGTGCAACGGCGAGCGAGACCCAGTACTTC.

V is TRBV5-4 and J is TRBJ2-1; maybe TRBD2 (6 bases). The CDR3 has 13 amino acids. Trimming cost V 5 bases and J 8 bases, with 14 bases left between them. Germline V gene sequence: CDR1 SGHNT, CDR2 YYREEE (reference sequence). CDR3 loop: CASRFTSLDEQFF. The CDR3 bases are TGTGCCAGCAGATTTACTAGCCTGGATGAGCAGTTCTTC.

J is TRBJ1-5 and V is TRBV15, with 9 bases matching TRBD1. CDR1 and CDR2 (germline): LNHNV, YYDKDF (reference sequence). The junction had 5 bases not matched to a gene; V was cut back by 5 bases and J by 3 bases. The CDR3 runs 15 residues. This CDR3 is CATSSDRGINQPQHF. CDR3 DNA: TGTGCCACCAGCTCGGACAGGGGCATCAATCAGCCCCAGCATTTT.

The table lists this clone with a count of one. The chain recombines TRBV4-1 with TRBJ2-1; TRBD2 agrees at 14 bases. Losses at the gene ends were 5 bases for V and 10 bases for J; bases not matched to a gene: 7. The CDR3 has 15 residues. Germline V lookup: CDR1 MGHRA, CDR2 YSYEKL. The CDR3 loop reads CASSIPGLAGVEQFF. CDR3 bases: TGCGCCAGCAGCATCCCGGGACTAGCGGGAGTCGAGCAGTTCTTC.

The rearrangement links TRBV7-9 to TRBJ2-1; 10 bases are a match to TRBD2. Germline V lookup: CDR1 SEHNR, CDR2 FQNEAQ (reference sequence). CDR3 size: 15 residues. V dropped 1 base and J dropped 10; count of bases not matched to a gene: 7. The CDR3 region has the DNA TGTGCCAGCAGCTTAGTGAGCGGGGGGGCCGCGGAGCAGTTCTTC. Translating it yields CASSLVSGGAAEQFF.

The chain combines TRBV18 with TRBJ1-4; TRBD1 matches at 8 bases. The CDR3 length is 14 residues. Germline CDR1 and CDR2: KGHSH and LQKENI. V was pared by 3 bases and J by 5 bases, with 2 bases of the junction left unmatched. In DNA, the CDR3 is TGTGCCAGCTCACCGGGACAGGAAAATGAAAAACTGTTTTTT. It encodes CASSPGQENEKLFF.

This chain links TRBV7-2 with TRBJ1-1; D remains ambiguous. V dropped 5 bases and J dropped 1 base, with 8 bases sitting between them. The CDR3 contains 13 residues. Germline loops: CDR1 SGHTA, CDR2 FQGNSA. CDR3 region: CASSLGRNTEAFF. In DNA form, the CDR3 reads TGTGCCAGCAGCCTAGGCAGGAACACTGAAGCTTTCTTT.

V and J are TRBV28 and TRBJ2-4; 7 bases are shared with TRBD1. Germline V CDR1 and CDR2: MDHEN, SYDVKM. The CDR3 runs to 15 residues. V shed 4 bases, J shed 0 bases, and the junction held 3 bases outside the gene matches. The DNA for the CDR3 is TGTGCCAGCAGTTCCCGGACAGGAGCCAAAAACATTCAGTACTTC. It yields the protein CASSSRTGAKNIQYF.

The V gene is TRBV5-1, the J gene TRBJ2-7; 10 bases fit TRBD1. Germline V lookup: CDR1 SGHRS, CDR2 YFSETQ. V gave up 0 bases and J gave up 0 bases; unmatched junction bases: 3. The CDR3 extends over 16 amino acids. The DNA for the CDR3 is TGCGCCAGCAGCTTGGCCGGGGACAGGGGCTCCTACGAGCAGTACTTC. Protein: CASSLAGDRGSYEQYF.

The chain employs TRBV2 and TRBJ2-3; D unclear. The CDR3 has 14 amino acids. Germline CDR1 is SNHLY and CDR2 is FYNNEI. The ends were cut back, 4 bases at V and 2 bases at J, with 10 bases in the middle. In nucleotides, the CDR3 is TGTGCCAGCAGTGCGAGGTCATTCACAGATACGCAGTATTTT. Translation: CASSARSFTDTQYF. The full variable domain, completed using reference TRBV2 and TRBJ2-3, is EPEVTQTPSHQVTQMGQEVILRCVPISNHLYFYWYRQILGQKVEFLVSFYNNEISEKSEIFDDQFSVERPDGSNFTLKIRSTKLEDSAMYFCASSARSFTDTQYFGPGTRLTVL.

The chain uses TRBV11-2 and TRBJ2-5; D might be TRBD1 or TRBD2, each matching 5 bases. The V end was cut by 3 bases, the J end by 1 base, with 9 bases between. Per the germline V gene, CDR1 is SGHAT and CDR2 is FQNNGV. The CDR3 covers 14 residues. This chain's CDR3 is CASSFRGVQETQYF. The CDR3 nucleotides are TGTGCCAGCAGCTTTCGGGGCGTCCAAGAGACCCAGTACTTC.

V gene TRBV6-1 combines with J gene TRBJ2-3; D assignment may be TRBD1 or TRBD2 (5 bases each). Germline values: CDR1 MNHNS, CDR2 SASEGT. V was shortened by 8 bases and J by 0 bases, with 6 bases between the two germline ends. This CDR3 spans 12 amino acids. The DNA of the CDR3 is TGTGCCAGCGGGGGTAGCACAGATACGCAGTATTTT. Amino acid sequence: CASGGSTDTQYF.

The V and J genes are TRBV28 and TRBJ1-1; no definite D call. CDR3 length equals 11 residues. Germline-derived CDR1 and CDR2 are MDHEN and SYDVKM. With 2 bases removed from V and 9 bases from J, the gap between germline ends came to 7 bases. CDR3 residues: CASSLEEKAFF. CDR3 coding DNA: TGTGCCAGCAGTTTAGAAGAGAAAGCTTTCTTT.

The gene calls are TRBV5-4 and TRBJ2-1; unclear D gene. Per germline, CDR1 SGHNT and CDR2 YYREEE (reference sequence). The CDR3 is made up of 14 amino acids. Trimming left V 0 bases short and J 4 bases short, with 8 bases between. For the CDR3, the DNA is TGTGCCAGCAGCTTGGCAGGACCTTACAATGAGCAGTTCTTC. Translating gives CASSLAGPYNEQFF.

CDR3 sequence: CASSLTGTGMNTEAFF. The CDR3 bases are TGTGCCAGCAGCTTAACCGGGACAGGGATGAACACTGAAGCTTTCTTT. This chain uses TRBV11-2 with TRBJ1-1, with TRBD1 identical over 9 bases. The CDR3 sequence is 16 residues long. V lost 2 bases to trimming and J lost 0 bases; unmatched junction nucleotides: 4. The germline gives CDR1 SGHAT, CDR2 FQNNGV.

V gene TRBV29-1 combines with J gene TRBJ2-1; possible D gene TRBD1, 6 bases. Trimming cost V 4 bases and J 2 bases, with 12 bases left between them. Germline values: CDR1 SQVTM, CDR2 ANQGSEA. CDR3 size: 14 residues. The CDR3 nucleotides are TGCAGCGTTGCCCAACAGGGAGCCTACAATGAGCAGTTCTTC. Its protein product is CSVAQQGAYNEQFF.

The J gene is TRBJ2-7, the V gene TRBV5-1; 11 bases are shared with TRBD2. After removal of 4 bases from V and 2 bases from J, the junction contained 5 bases not matched to a gene. CDR3 size: 15 residues. Looked up from germline, CDR1 is SGHRS and CDR2 is YFSETQ. The CDR3 DNA reads as TGCGCCAGCAGCGTGGGACTAGCGGCCCCCTACGAGCAGTACTTC. This codes for CASSVGLAAPYEQYF.